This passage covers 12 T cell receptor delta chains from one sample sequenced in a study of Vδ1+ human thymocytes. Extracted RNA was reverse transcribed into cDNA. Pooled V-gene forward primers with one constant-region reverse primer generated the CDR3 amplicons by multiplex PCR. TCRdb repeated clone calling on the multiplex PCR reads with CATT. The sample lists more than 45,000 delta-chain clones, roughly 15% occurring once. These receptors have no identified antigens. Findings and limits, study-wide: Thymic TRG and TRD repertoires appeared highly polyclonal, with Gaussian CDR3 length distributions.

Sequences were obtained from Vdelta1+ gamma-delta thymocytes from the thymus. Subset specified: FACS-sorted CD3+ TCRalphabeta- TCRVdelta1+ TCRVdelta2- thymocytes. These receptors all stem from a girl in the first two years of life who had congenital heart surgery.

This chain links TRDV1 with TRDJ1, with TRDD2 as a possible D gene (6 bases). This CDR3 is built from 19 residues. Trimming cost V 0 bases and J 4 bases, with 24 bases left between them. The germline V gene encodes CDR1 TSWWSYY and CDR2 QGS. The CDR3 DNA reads TGTGCTCTTGGGGAACTTCCTACAGGGATCAAACGGGGGGTCGATAAACTCATCTTT. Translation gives CALGELPTGIKRGVDKLIF.

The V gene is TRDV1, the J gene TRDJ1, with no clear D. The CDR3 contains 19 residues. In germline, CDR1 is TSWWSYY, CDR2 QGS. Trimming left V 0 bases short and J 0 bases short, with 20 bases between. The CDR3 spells CALGELPRRAPLDTDKLIF. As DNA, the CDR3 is TGTGCTCTTGGGGAACTCCCTCGGAGGGCTCCATTAGACACCGATAAACTCATCTTT.

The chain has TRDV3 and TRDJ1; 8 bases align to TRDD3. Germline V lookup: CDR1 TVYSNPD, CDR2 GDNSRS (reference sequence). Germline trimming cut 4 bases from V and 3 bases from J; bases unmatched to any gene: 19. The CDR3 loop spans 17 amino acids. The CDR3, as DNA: TGTGCCTCCAAGTACTGGGGGCTACAATGCCTACCCGATAAACTCATCTTT. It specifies CASKYWGLQCLPDKLIF.

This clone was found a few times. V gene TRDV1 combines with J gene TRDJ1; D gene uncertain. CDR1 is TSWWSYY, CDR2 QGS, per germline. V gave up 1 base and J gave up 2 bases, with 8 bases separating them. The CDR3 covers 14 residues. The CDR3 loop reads CALGERLQTDKLIF. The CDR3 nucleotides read TGTGCTCTTGGGGAACGACTGCAGACCGATAAACTCATCTTT.

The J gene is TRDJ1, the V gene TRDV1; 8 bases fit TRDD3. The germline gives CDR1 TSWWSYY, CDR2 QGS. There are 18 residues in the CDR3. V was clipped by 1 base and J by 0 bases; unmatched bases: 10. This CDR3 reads CALGEPPRPLGDTDKLIF. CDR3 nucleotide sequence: TGTGCTCTTGGGGAACCCCCCCGTCCACTGGGGGACACCGATAAACTCATCTTT.

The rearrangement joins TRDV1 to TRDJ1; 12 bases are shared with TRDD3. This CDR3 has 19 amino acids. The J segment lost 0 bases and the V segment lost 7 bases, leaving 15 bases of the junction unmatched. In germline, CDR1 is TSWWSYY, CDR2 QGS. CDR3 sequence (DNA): TGTGCTCTTGTAATCCTGCAACTGGGGGATACCCGGGACACCGATAAACTCATCTTT. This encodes CALVILQLGDTRDTDKLIF.

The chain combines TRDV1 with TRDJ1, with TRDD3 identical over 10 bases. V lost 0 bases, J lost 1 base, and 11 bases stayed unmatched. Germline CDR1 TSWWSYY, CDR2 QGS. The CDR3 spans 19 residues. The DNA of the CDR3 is TGTGCTCTTGGGGAACTAATTGGACCGGGGGATACGCGCACCGATAAACTCATCTTT. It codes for CALGELIGPGDTRTDKLIF.

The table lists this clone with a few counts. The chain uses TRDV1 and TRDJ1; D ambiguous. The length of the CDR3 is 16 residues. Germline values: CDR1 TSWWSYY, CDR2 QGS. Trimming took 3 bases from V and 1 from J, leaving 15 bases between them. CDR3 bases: TGTGCTCTTGGGGACCGGGGTGGTTTCCCCACCGATAAACTCATCTTT. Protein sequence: CALGDRGGFPTDKLIF.

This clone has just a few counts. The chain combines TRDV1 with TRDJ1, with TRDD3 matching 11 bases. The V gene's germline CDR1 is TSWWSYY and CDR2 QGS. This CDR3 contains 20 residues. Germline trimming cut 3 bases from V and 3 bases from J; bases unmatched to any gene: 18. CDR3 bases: TGTGCTCTTGGGGATACTAGTCCTACATGGGGGATACGGGGCCCCGATAAACTCATCTTT. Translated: CALGDTSPTWGIRGPDKLIF.

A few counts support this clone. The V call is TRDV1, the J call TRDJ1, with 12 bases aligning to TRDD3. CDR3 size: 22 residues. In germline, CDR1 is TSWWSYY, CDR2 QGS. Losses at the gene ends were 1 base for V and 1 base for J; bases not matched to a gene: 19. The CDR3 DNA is TGTGCTCTTGGGGAACGTTGTGGTTCCCCTTGTACTGGGGGATACTCCACCGATAAACTCATCTTT. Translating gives CALGERCGSPCTGGYSTDKLIF.

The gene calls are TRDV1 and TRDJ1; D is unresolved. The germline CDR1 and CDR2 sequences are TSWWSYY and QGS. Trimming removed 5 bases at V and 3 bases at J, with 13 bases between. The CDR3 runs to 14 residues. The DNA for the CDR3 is TGTGCTCTTGGGTCACGATCTAAGTCCGATAAACTCATCTTT. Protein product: CALGSRSKSDKLIF.

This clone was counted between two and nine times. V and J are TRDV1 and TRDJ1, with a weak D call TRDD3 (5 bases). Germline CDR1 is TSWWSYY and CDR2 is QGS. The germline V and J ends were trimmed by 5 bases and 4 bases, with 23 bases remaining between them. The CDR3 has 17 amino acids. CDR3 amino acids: CALGIRGGAGGNDKLIF. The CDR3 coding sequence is TGTGCTCTTGGGATAAGGGGGGGCGCTGGTGGGAACGATAAACTCATCTTT.